The 25 T cell receptor beta chains below were found in one sample sequenced in a study of response to subunit inactivated influenza vaccine. TCRdb re-derived calls from the RT-PCR reads in MiXCR, one entry per CDR3 protein. The sample has fewer than 700,000 distinct CDR3 sequences, 10% to 15% seen once. The sample here was PBMCs from blood, taken 45 days after vaccination. The receptors were sampled from a man aged 50 to 60 who received an inactivated influenza vaccine.

V and J are TRBV5-4 and TRBJ2-1, with a weak D call TRBD1 (6 bases). V lost 5 bases and J lost 8, with 14 bases in between. The length of the CDR3 is 13 residues. Per the germline V gene, CDR1 is SGHNT and CDR2 is YYREEE (reference sequence). The DNA for the CDR3 is TGTGCCAGCAGTCTACAGGGTGGGGATGAGCAGTTCTTC. This sequence encodes CASSLQGGDEQFF.

This clonotype has at least ten counts. V gene TRBV12-3 or TRBV12-4 combines with J gene TRBJ2-2, with no clear D. The V gene lost 2 bases and the J gene lost 5 bases, with 9 bases spanning the gap. This CDR3 spans 14 amino acids. The CDR3 reads CASSLMLWTGELFF. DNA of the CDR3: TGTGCCAGCAGTTTAATGCTTTGGACCGGGGAGCTGTTTTTT.

This clonotype was seen only a few times. The rearrangement joins TRBV24-1 to TRBJ2-1; 10 nucleotides agree with TRBD2. Trimming removed 10 bases from V and 4 bases from J; junction bases left unmatched: 12. This CDR3 has 16 residues. The germline V gene encodes CDR1 KGHDR and CDR2 SFDVKD. The CDR3 coding sequence is TGTGCCACGGCGGGGCGGACTAGCGGACCTTACAATGAGCAGTTCTTC. It codes for CATAGRTSGPYNEQFF.

This clonotype appeared a few times. The V and J genes are TRBV4-3 and TRBJ2-1, with TRBD2 as a possible D gene (5 bases). Per germline, CDR1 LGHNA and CDR2 YSLEER. The germline V and J ends were trimmed by 0 bases and 7 bases, with 10 bases remaining between them. This CDR3 is built from 14 residues. In DNA, the CDR3 is TGCGCCAGCAGCCAAGATATTCGGGGTAATGAGCAGTTCTTC. Translating gives CASSQDIRGNEQFF.

The chain uses TRBV3-1 and TRBJ2-1; D possibly corresponds to TRBD2 (6 bases). This CDR3 region has 19 residues. Germline CDR1 and CDR2: LGHDT and YNNKEL (reference sequence). Between the trimmed V and J ends, which lost 4 bases and 2 bases, there was a span of 24 bases. In nucleotides, the CDR3 is TGTGCCAGCAGCCTGAGAGGGCCGCCAGGGACTGGAGCCTACAATGAGCAGTTCTTC. Amino acid sequence: CASSLRGPPGTGAYNEQFF.

The chain has TRBV20-1 and TRBJ2-2, with a tentative D call TRBD2 (5 bases). This CDR3 spans 17 amino acids. V lost 3 bases and J 1 base, leaving 18 bases between the germline ends. Germline V lookup: CDR1 DFQATT, CDR2 SNEGSKA (reference sequence). CDR3 nucleotides: TGCAGTGCTAGGATTGGTCGGAAAGGAGGGAACACCGGGGAGCTGTTTTTT. It encodes CSARIGRKGGNTGELFF.

This clonotype was recorded at least ten times. J is TRBJ2-7 and V is TRBV5-1; D gene unclear. The V end lost 3 bases, the J end lost 0 bases, and 13 bases lay between the germline ends. The CDR3 runs 15 residues. Germline V lookup: CDR1 SGHRS, CDR2 YFSETQ. As DNA, the CDR3 is TGCGCCAGCAGCTCGATCGGACCGAGCTCCTACGAGCAGTACTTC. Amino acid sequence: CASSSIGPSSYEQYF. Complete variable domain (other parts from reference TRBV5-1 and TRBJ2-7): KAGVTQTPRYLIKTRGQQVTLSCSPISGHRSVSWYQQTPGQGLQFLFEYFSETQRNKGNFPGRFSGRQFSNSRSEMNVSTLELGDSALYLCASSSIGPSSYEQYFGPGTRLTVT.

V gene TRBV5-8 combines with J gene TRBJ2-5, with TRBD2 as a possible D gene (6 bases). From germline, CDR1 is SGHTS and CDR2 YDEGEE. Trimming left V 4 bases short and J 4 bases short, with 23 bases between. This CDR3 contains 17 residues. CDR3 in amino acids: CASSKGSSVGVGETQYF. The DNA for the CDR3 is TGTGCCAGCAGCAAAGGGTCTAGCGTTGGGGTTGGAGAGACCCAGTACTTC.

This clonotype turned up a few times. V gene TRBV2 combines with J gene TRBJ2-3; D gene uncertain. CDR1 and CDR2 from the germline V gene are SNHLY and FYNNEI. The CDR3 length is 13 residues. Trimming left V 10 bases short and J 4 bases short, with 15 bases between. In DNA, the CDR3 is TGTGCCAACAACGATGCCGCCTCAGATACGCAGTATTTT. The encoded protein is CANNDAASDTQYF.

This clonotype was seen repeatedly, ten times or more. This chain's CDR3 is CASSYYSYEQYF. CDR3 nucleotide sequence: TGTGCCAGCAGTTACTACTCCTACGAGCAGTACTTC. The chain has TRBV6-2 or TRBV6-3 and TRBJ2-7; D remains unclear. Germline loops: CDR1 MNHEY, CDR2 SVGEGT. Trimming pared 1 base from V and 0 bases from J, leaving 1 base between. The CDR3 contains 12 residues.

The gene calls are TRBV12-3 or TRBV12-4 and TRBJ2-5, with TRBD2 identical over 7 bases. V gave up 6 bases and J gave up 4 bases; unmatched junction bases: 5. CDR3 length: 13 residues. The CDR3 reads CASSPGRTETQYF. The CDR3 region has the DNA TGTGCCAGCAGCCCCGGGAGGACAGAGACCCAGTACTTC.

This clonotype has a count of ten or more. The chain couples TRBV6-5 to TRBJ2-7, with D unresolved. Germline CDR1 reads MNHEY; CDR2 reads SVGAGI. The CDR3 is 13 residues long. With 3 bases removed from V and 0 bases from J, the gap between germline ends came to 6 bases. DNA of the CDR3: TGTGCCAGCAGTTATCGGGCCTCCTACGAGCAGTACTTC. Residues: CASSYRASYEQYF.

A single count supports this clonotype. V is TRBV7-3 and J is TRBJ2-3; possible D gene TRBD2, 6 bases. The CDR3 covers 16 residues. V lost 2 bases, J lost 2 bases, and 14 bases lay in between. CDR1 and CDR2 (germline): SGHTA, FQGTGA. DNA of the CDR3: TGTGCCAGCAGCTTAGGTTATAGCGGAACCACAGATACGCAGTATTTT. This sequence encodes CASSLGYSGTTDTQYF.

V is TRBV9 and J is TRBJ2-1; a possible D gene is TRBD1 (6 bases). The CDR3 has 17 residues. Germline V gene lookup returns CDR1 SGDLS and CDR2 YYNGEE. Trimming left V 2 bases short and J 2 bases short, with 17 bases between. The CDR3 DNA reads TGTGCCAGCAGCGTTGGGCAGGGGACAATGACCTACAATGAGCAGTTCTTC. It encodes CASSVGQGTMTYNEQFF.

To note about this clonotype: A much larger clone lies one base from this, so it may be a read error. The chain carries TRBV24-1 and TRBJ1-4; no clear D. Germline assignment: CDR1 KGHDR and CDR2 SFDVKD. The CDR3 covers 13 residues. V lost 4 bases, J lost 8 bases, and 10 bases lay in between. DNA of the CDR3: TGTGCCACCAGTGAGGCCGACAAGGAAAAACTGTTTTTT. It yields the protein CATSEADKEKLFF.

This chain links TRBV5-1 with TRBJ2-5; possibly TRBD1 for D (5 bases). Germline V gives CDR1 SGHRS, CDR2 YFSETQ. The V and J ends lost 5 bases and 1 base respectively, with 9 bases between them. The CDR3 length is 13 residues. CDR3 residues: CASRGLVQETQYF. The CDR3 DNA follows: TGCGCCAGCAGGGGGCTGGTCCAAGAGACCCAGTACTTC.

The rearrangement links TRBV20-1 to TRBJ2-3; D perhaps matches TRBD2 (6 bases). The germline CDR1 and CDR2 sequences are DFQATT and SNEGSKA (reference sequence). CDR3 size: 13 residues. V was clipped by 3 bases and J by 3 bases, with 10 bases between them. CDR3 coding DNA: TGCAGTGCTAGGGCGGGGTGGACAGATACGCAGTATTTT. Its translation: CSARAGWTDTQYF.

The V and J genes are TRBV7-8 and TRBJ2-5, with 9 positions matching TRBD2. The CDR3 contains 16 residues. CDR1 and CDR2 (germline): SGHVS, FQNEAQ. J gave up 5 bases and V 3 bases, and 10 bases lay outside the gene matches. This CDR3 reads CASSFILSGSGETQYF. CDR3 coding DNA: TGTGCCAGCAGCTTTATCCTTAGCGGGAGCGGTGAGACCCAGTACTTC. Complete variable domain (other parts from reference TRBV7-8 and TRBJ2-5): GAGVSQSPRYKVAKRGQDVALRCDPISGHVSLFWYQQALGQGPEFLTYFQNEAQLDKSGLPSDRFFAERPEGSVSTLKIQRTQQEDSAVYLCASSFILSGSGETQYFGPGTRLLVL.

The chain uses TRBV29-1 and TRBJ2-5; 8 nucleotides line up with TRBD1. The CDR3 has 11 residues. Germline assignment: CDR1 SQVTM and CDR2 ANQGSEA. Unmatched junction bases numbered 3, after V lost 3 bases and J lost 9 bases. CDR3 coding DNA: TGCAGCGTTGACCCACAGGGGGCCCAGTACTTC. This encodes CSVDPQGAQYF. Using reference TRBV29-1 and TRBJ2-5 for the parts outside the CDR3, the full variable domain is SAVISQKPSRDICQRGTSLTIQCQVDSQVTMMFWYRQQPGQSLTLIATANQGSEATYESGFVIDKFPISRPNLTFSTLTVSNMSPEDSSIYLCSVDPQGAQYFGPGTRLLVL.

The chain employs TRBV20-1 and TRBJ2-3; D call uncertain. The CDR3 runs to 17 residues. Germline CDR1 reads DFQATT; CDR2 reads SNEGSKA (reference sequence). Trimming took off 0 bases at V and 2 bases at J, with 18 bases between the two ends. This CDR3 is CSARDYISLLPTDTQYF. Here the CDR3 DNA reads TGCAGTGCTAGAGACTATATCAGTCTACTCCCCACAGATACGCAGTATTTT.

J is TRBJ1-5 and V is TRBV7-2; D is unclear. The CDR3 has 12 amino acids. Trimming took off 5 bases at V and 9 bases at J, with 11 bases between the two ends. In germline, CDR1 is SGHTA, CDR2 FQGNSA. This CDR3 reads CASSTRDSPQHF. The CDR3 coding sequence is TGTGCCAGCAGCACGAGGGATTCGCCCCAGCATTTT.

This rearrangement joins TRBV7-8 to TRBJ1-1; 9 bases align to TRBD1. CDR3 length equals 16 residues. V lost 0 bases and J lost 4; bases outside the gene matches: 6. Per the germline V gene, CDR1 is SGHVS and CDR2 is FQNEAQ. The CDR3 region has the DNA TGTGCCAGCAGCTTAGCGCGCGGGACAGGGAGCACTGAAGCTTTCTTT. Its translation: CASSLARGTGSTEAFF.

The sample holds a few counts of this clonotype. The V gene is TRBV12-3 or TRBV12-4, the J gene TRBJ2-1, with 9 positions matching TRBD2. V lost 7 bases and J lost 4; bases outside the gene matches: 8. CDR3 length: 15 amino acids. CDR3 DNA: TGTGCCAGCAACCTAAGCGGGAGGCGGTACAATGAGCAGTTCTTC. It is translated as CASNLSGRRYNEQFF.

The chain is built from TRBV27 and TRBJ2-3, with D uncertain. This CDR3 is 12 amino acids long. CDR1 MNHEY and CDR2 SMNVEV come from the germline V gene (reference sequence). V dropped 5 bases and J dropped 8 bases, with 11 bases sitting between them. DNA for the CDR3: TGTGCCAGCAGTCAACTCAAGGGTACGCAGTATTTT. Translation: CASSQLKGTQYF.

The genes are TRBV5-1 and TRBJ2-7; D unresolved. Germline V gives CDR1 SGHRS, CDR2 YFSETQ. This CDR3 is built from 15 residues. With 2 bases removed from V and 4 bases from J, the gap between germline ends came to 16 bases. DNA of the CDR3: TGCGCCAGCAGCTTCAGCGACGGAATATTTTACGAGCAGTACTTC. This gives the protein CASSFSDGIFYEQYF.